The TCR beta chain under discussion was sequenced for a study of control samples from healthy donors and cancer patients (dated by TCRdb to the early 2020s). As to this clone: Its antigen is currently not known. No base-level quality is on record; no much larger clone is a single base apart.

The CDR3 runs 13 residues from the cysteine to the phenylalanine. Here the CDR3 DNA is all that survives: 39 bases in frame from base 1. Looking up the germline V gene yields CDR1 KGHSH and CDR2 LQKENI. A distance of 7 bases separates the germline ends of V and J, which lose 3 bases and 3 bases respectively. Library method: the immunoSEQ multiplex PCR assay. This is the immuneACCESS table as TCRdb keeps it, with only in-frame sequences that have V and J called. A part of the clones is gone; compared with another copy, unresolved V genes explain less than half, and the rest is unexplained. The sample yields some 30,000 clones; 70% to 90% were counted once. The top ten constitute approximately 4% of the sample.

The specimen sequenced was formalin-fixed, paraffin-embedded tissue. The source is a female donor with melanoma. The chain is made from TRBV18 and TRBJ2-3; the D gene identity is not certain. The bases read TGTGCCAGCTCACCCAGCCAAACAGATACGCAGTATTTT. Its translation is CASSPSQTDTQYF. Where the CDR3 stops, the reference TRBV18 and TRBJ2-3 genes take over; the full variable domain is NAGVMQNPRHLVRRRGQEARLRCSPMKGHSHVYWYRQLPEEGLKFMVYLQKENIIDESGMPKERFSAEFPKEGPSILRIQQVVRGDSAAYFCASSPSQTDTQYFGPGTRLTVL.